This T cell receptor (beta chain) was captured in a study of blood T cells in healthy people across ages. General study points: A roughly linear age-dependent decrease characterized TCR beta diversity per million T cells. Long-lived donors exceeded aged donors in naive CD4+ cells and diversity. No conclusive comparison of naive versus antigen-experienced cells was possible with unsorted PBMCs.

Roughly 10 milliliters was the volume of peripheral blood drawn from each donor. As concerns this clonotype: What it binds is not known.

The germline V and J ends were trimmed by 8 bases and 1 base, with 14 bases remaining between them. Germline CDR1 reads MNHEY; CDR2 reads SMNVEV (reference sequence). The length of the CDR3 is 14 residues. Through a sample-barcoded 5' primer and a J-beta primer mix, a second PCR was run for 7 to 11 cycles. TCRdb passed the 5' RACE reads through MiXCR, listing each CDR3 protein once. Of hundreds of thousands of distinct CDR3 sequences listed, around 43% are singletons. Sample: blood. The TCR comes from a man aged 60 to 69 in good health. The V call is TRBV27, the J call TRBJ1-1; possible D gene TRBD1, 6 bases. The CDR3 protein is CASRFGTQNTEAFF. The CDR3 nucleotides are TGTGCCAGCCGCTTTGGGACACAGAACACTGAAGCTTTCTTT.